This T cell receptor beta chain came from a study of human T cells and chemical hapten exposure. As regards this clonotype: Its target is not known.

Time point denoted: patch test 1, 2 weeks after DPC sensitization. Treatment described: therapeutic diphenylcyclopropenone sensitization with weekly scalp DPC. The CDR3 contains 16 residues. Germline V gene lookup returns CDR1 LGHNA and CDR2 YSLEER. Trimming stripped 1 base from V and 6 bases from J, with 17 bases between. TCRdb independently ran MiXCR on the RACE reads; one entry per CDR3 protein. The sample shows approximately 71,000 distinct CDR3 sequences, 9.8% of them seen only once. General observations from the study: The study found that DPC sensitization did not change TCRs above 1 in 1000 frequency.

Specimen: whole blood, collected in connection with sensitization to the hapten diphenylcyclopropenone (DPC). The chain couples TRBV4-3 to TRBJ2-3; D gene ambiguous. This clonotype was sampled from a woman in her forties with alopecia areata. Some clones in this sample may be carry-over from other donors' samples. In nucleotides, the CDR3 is TGCGCCAGCAGCCAAGGGGGTAAAGGGCGAACCGATACGCAGTATTTT. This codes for CASSQGGKGRTDTQYF.